One sample yielded the 29 T cell receptor beta chains listed below, sequenced in a study of CD8 T cells in Susac syndrome. The RNA input was about 0.5 to 1 ug, and it was reverse transcribed with random hexamers. Each CDR3 protein is one row after TCRdb ran MiXCR on the immunoSEQ multiplex PCR reads. The table records some 170,000 distinct CDR3 sequences, roughly 95% of them present only once. The sequenced sample was CD4+ T cells from PBMCs. The receptors derive from a human donor in good health.

The chain carries TRBV5-1 and TRBJ2-1; 11 positions agree with TRBD2. Trimming took 4 bases from V and 5 from J; bases not matched to a gene: 8. CDR1 and CDR2 (germline): SGHRS, YFSETQ. This CDR3 spans 16 amino acids. CDR3 amino acids: CASSLITSGSNNEQFF. The CDR3 DNA sequence: TGCGCCAGCAGCCTAATCACTAGCGGGAGTAACAATGAGCAGTTCTTC. The whole variable domain, remainder taken from reference TRBV5-1 and TRBJ2-1, is KAGVTQTPRYLIKTRGQQVTLSCSPISGHRSVSWYQQTPGQGLQFLFEYFSETQRNKGNFPGRFSGRQFSNSRSEMNVSTLELGDSALYLCASSLITSGSNNEQFFGPGTRLTVL.

The rearrangement links TRBV24-1 to TRBJ2-1; 10 positions match TRBD2. CDR1 is KGHDR, CDR2 SFDVKD, per germline. V trimming: 4 bases; J trimming: 2 bases; junction bases outside the gene matches: 4. The CDR3 totals 16 residues. CDR3 sequence: CATSDPSGRTYNEQFF. The CDR3 nucleotides are TGTGCCACCAGTGACCCTAGCGGGAGAACCTACAATGAGCAGTTCTTC.

CDR3 DNA: TGTGCCTGGGGCAGGGGCGAAATGGGGACTGAAGCTTTCTTT. It translates to CAWGRGEMGTEAFF. The chain couples TRBV30 to TRBJ1-1, with a tentative D call TRBD1 (6 bases). The V end was cut by 5 bases, the J end by 5 bases, with 18 bases between. The CDR3 runs 14 residues. In germline, CDR1 is GTSNPN, CDR2 SVGIG (reference sequence).

The table lists this clonotype with a count of one. The chain uses TRBV18 and TRBJ2-2; 8 nucleotides line up with TRBD2. After removal of 6 bases from V and 1 base from J, the junction contained 4 bases not matched to a gene. Per the germline V gene, CDR1 is KGHSH and CDR2 is LQKENI. The CDR3 covers 15 residues. DNA for the CDR3: TGTGCCAGCTCGCTTCTAGCGGGGAACACCGGGGAGCTGTTTTTT. Its translation: CASSLLAGNTGELFF.

This clonotype has more than one count but fewer than ten. The rearrangement joins TRBV29-1 to TRBJ1-2, with D possibly TRBD1 on 5 matching bases. The CDR3 contains 12 residues. The germline CDR1 and CDR2 sequences are SQVTM and ANQGSEA. Trimming removed 7 bases at V and 4 bases at J, with 13 bases between. CDR3 nucleotides: TGCAGCGCCTCCGGGGCGTCCTATGGCTACACCTTC. Translated: CSASGASYGYTF.

The chain recombines TRBV18 with TRBJ1-1, with TRBD1 as a possible D gene (5 bases). This CDR3 is 12 amino acids long. CDR1 and CDR2 (germline): KGHSH, LQKENI. The germline V and J ends were trimmed by 4 bases and 8 bases, with 11 bases remaining between them. CDR3 in amino acids: CASSHGTDEAFF. DNA of the CDR3: TGTGCCAGCTCACACGGGACTGACGAAGCTTTCTTT.

V gene TRBV27 combines with J gene TRBJ2-7, with a possible D match to TRBD2 (5 bases). V was shortened by 10 bases and J by 4 bases, with 17 bases between the two germline ends. Germline V gene lookup returns CDR1 MNHEY and CDR2 SMNVEV (reference sequence). The CDR3 is 13 amino acids. The CDR3 reads CATARGDLYEQYF. The DNA of the CDR3 is TGTGCCACCGCCCGGGGAGATTTGTACGAGCAGTACTTC.

The chain employs TRBV19 and TRBJ2-1, with 8 positions matching TRBD2. This CDR3 comprises 16 residues. V gave up 6 bases and J gave up 8 bases; unmatched junction bases: 15. Germline CDR1 is LNHDA and CDR2 is SQIVND (reference sequence). CDR3 protein: CASSGRDASRIDEQFF. The CDR3 DNA reads TGTGCCAGTAGCGGGAGGGACGCATCACGCATCGATGAGCAGTTCTTC. The variable domain in full, completed from reference TRBV19 and TRBJ2-1, reads DGGITQSPKYLFRKEGQNVTLSCEQNLNHDAMYWYRQDPGQGLRLIYYSQIVNDFQKGDIAEGYSVSREKKESFPLTVTSAQKNPTAFYLCASSGRDASRIDEQFFGPGTRLTVL.

The gene calls are TRBV13 and TRBJ2-1; 7 bases line up with TRBD2. CDR1 and CDR2 from the germline V gene are PRHDT and FYEKMQ (reference sequence). V shed 0 bases, J shed 4 bases, and the junction held 9 bases outside the gene matches. The CDR3 covers 17 residues. Here the CDR3 reads CASSLGLGDYVYNEQFF. CDR3 in DNA: TGTGCCAGCAGCTTAGGCCTAGGGGACTACGTTTACAATGAGCAGTTCTTC.

The CDR3 reads CASRRTGGASDYGYTF. Written as DNA, the CDR3 is TGCGCCAGCAGGAGGACAGGGGGCGCGTCCGACTATGGCTACACCTTC. The chain joins TRBV5-1 to TRBJ1-2, with 11 positions matching TRBD1. The V gene end was trimmed by 5 bases and the J gene end by 3 bases; junction bases not matched to a gene: 9. Germline V gives CDR1 SGHRS, CDR2 YFSETQ. The CDR3 consists of 16 residues.

The rearrangement links TRBV3-1 to TRBJ2-6; tentatively, D is TRBD2 (5 bases). This CDR3 has 14 residues. V dropped 3 bases and J dropped 5 bases, with 8 bases sitting between them. Germline V gene lookup returns CDR1 LGHDT and CDR2 YNNKEL (reference sequence). The CDR3 region is CASSQGSWANVLTF. CDR3 DNA: TGTGCCAGCAGCCAGGGGAGCTGGGCCAACGTCCTGACTTTC.

The V and J genes are TRBV7-3 and TRBJ2-2; 7 nucleotides align to TRBD1. Germline V lookup: CDR1 SGHTA, CDR2 FQGTGA. V dropped 5 bases and J dropped 5; count of bases not matched to a gene: 5. The CDR3 covers 14 residues. Here the CDR3 DNA reads TGTGCCAGCAGCCCTGGACAGGATACCGGGGAGCTGTTTTTT. This translates into CASSPGQDTGELFF. Combining the CDR3 with reference TRBV7-3 and TRBJ2-2 gives the whole variable domain GAGVSQTPSNKVTEKGKYVELRCDPISGHTALYWYRQSLGQGPEFLIYFQGTGAADDSGLPNDRFFAVRPEGSVSTLKIQRTERGDSAVYLCASSPGQDTGELFFGEGSRLTVL.

CDR3 DNA: TGTGCCAGCAGTTACACCAGGGCAAGGAACACTGAAGCTTTCTTT. The encoded protein is CASSYTRARNTEAFF. The chain uses TRBV6-5 and TRBJ1-1; D is possibly TRBD1 (5 bases). V dropped 2 bases and J dropped 1 base, with 11 bases sitting between them. Germline V gene lookup returns CDR1 MNHEY and CDR2 SVGAGI. The CDR3 runs 15 residues.

CDR3 sequence reads: CASSVGGDSSYEQYF. DNA for the CDR3: TGTGCCAGCAGCGTAGGAGGTGATAGCTCCTACGAGCAGTACTTC. The chain is built from TRBV9 and TRBJ2-7; the D is unclear. The CDR3 extends over 15 amino acids. Germline V lookup: CDR1 SGDLS, CDR2 YYNGEE. Trimming shortened V by 0 bases and J by 0 bases, and 10 bases separated the two germline ends. Based on the CDR3 plus reference TRBV9 and TRBJ2-7, the full variable domain is DSGVTQTPKHLITATGQRVTLRCSPRSGDLSVYWYQQSLDQGLQFLIQYYNGEERAKGNILERFSAQQFPDLHSELNLSSLELGDSALYFCASSVGGDSSYEQYFGPGTRLTVT.

The CDR3 coding sequence is TGTGCCAGCAGCAGGAGCACAATTGAGCAGTTCTTC. Protein product: CASSRSTIEQFF. The chain carries TRBV9 and TRBJ2-1; D not certain. The V gene's germline CDR1 is SGDLS and CDR2 YYNGEE. Trimming left V 4 bases short and J 9 bases short, with 11 bases between. The length of the CDR3 is 12 residues.

The chain has TRBV29-1 and TRBJ1-1, with D possibly matching TRBD1 (5 bases). This CDR3 has 11 amino acids. V was shortened by 6 bases and J by 3 bases, with 8 bases between the two germline ends. The germline V gene encodes CDR1 SQVTM and CDR2 ANQGSEA. The CDR3 sequence is CSVTVYTEAFF. The DNA of the CDR3 is TGCAGCGTGACAGTTTACACTGAAGCTTTCTTT.

The genes are TRBV5-4 and TRBJ1-2; D is unclear. The CDR3 runs to 14 residues. CDR1 SGHNT and CDR2 YYREEE come from the germline V gene (reference sequence). V lost 0 bases, J lost 5 bases, and 11 bases lay in between. The CDR3 protein is CASSLEQSFYGYTF. In DNA form, the CDR3 reads TGTGCCAGCAGCTTGGAACAGAGTTTTTATGGCTACACCTTC.

The gene calls are TRBV30 and TRBJ2-2; D assignment may be TRBD1 or TRBD2 (5 bases each). Per the germline V gene, CDR1 is GTSNPN and CDR2 is SVGIG (reference sequence). V was pared by 4 bases and J by 0 bases, with 9 bases between. The CDR3 length is 14 residues. DNA of the CDR3: TGTGCCTGGATGAGGGGCCCGAACACCGGGGAGCTGTTTTTT. Translated: CAWMRGPNTGELFF.

DNA of the CDR3: TGTGCCAGCAGCCGACCACGTCCAGCTGAAGCTTTCTTT. This sequence encodes CASSRPRPAEAFF. The chain couples TRBV6-5 to TRBJ1-1; D ambiguous. V dropped 6 bases and J dropped 6 bases, with 14 bases sitting between them. Per the germline V gene, CDR1 is MNHEY and CDR2 is SVGAGI. This CDR3 has 13 amino acids.

This chain connects TRBV7-2 to TRBJ2-3; D tentatively fits TRBD1 or TRBD2 (5 bases each). The CDR3 covers 12 residues. The germline V gene encodes CDR1 SGHTA and CDR2 FQGNSA. Trimming took 1 base from V and 14 from J, leaving 13 bases between them. The CDR3 DNA follows: TGTGCCAGCAGCTTAGTTGAGGGGAGACTGTATTTT. This sequence encodes CASSLVEGRLYF.

The chain couples TRBV19 to TRBJ2-1; possible D gene TRBD2, 6 bases. The length of the CDR3 is 11 residues. Germline CDR1 and CDR2: LNHDA and SQIVND (reference sequence). The germline V and J ends were trimmed by 4 bases and 15 bases, with 13 bases remaining between them. CDR3 nucleotide sequence: TGTGCCAGTAGTAGGGGGACGCGGGGGTTCTTC. Amino acid sequence: CASSRGTRGFF.

This clonotype was observed once. The rearrangement links TRBV7-9 to TRBJ2-1; 14 bases are a match to TRBD2. CDR3 length: 17 amino acids. Germline CDR1 is SEHNR and CDR2 is FQNEAQ (reference sequence). J was trimmed by 0 bases and V by 7 bases; bases with no gene match: 5. The CDR3 DNA reads as TGTGCCAGCACCGGGACTAGCGGGAGCCCCTCCTACAATGAGCAGTTCTTC. It codes for CASTGTSGSPSYNEQFF.

The genes are TRBV7-9 and TRBJ2-6, with D possibly TRBD1 on 5 matching bases. The ends were cut back, 3 bases at V and 3 bases at J, with 6 bases in the middle. CDR1 SEHNR and CDR2 FQNEAQ come from the germline V gene (reference sequence). The CDR3 length is 14 residues. In DNA form, the CDR3 reads TGTGCCAGCAGCTTCAGGGTTGGGGCCAACGTCCTGACTTTC. This codes for CASSFRVGANVLTF.

This clonotype was counted a single time. V is TRBV4-3 and J is TRBJ1-5, with D perhaps matching TRBD1 (5 bases). V lost 1 base to trimming and J lost 9 bases, with 10 bases between them. The CDR3 is 13 amino acids. In germline, CDR1 is LGHNA, CDR2 YSLEER. The CDR3 DNA reads as TGCGCCAGCAGCCAAGTGGGGGTGCCGCCCCAGCATTTT. It is translated as CASSQVGVPPQHF.

The chain recombines TRBV15 with TRBJ2-1, with 8 nucleotides matching TRBD2. Trimming cost V 0 bases and J 1 base; bases outside gene matches: 8. The CDR3 length is 18 residues. CDR1 LNHNV and CDR2 YYDKDF come from the germline V gene (reference sequence). The CDR3 sequence: CATSRDPPASGSYNEQFF. CDR3 nucleotide sequence: TGTGCCACCAGCAGAGATCCCCCCGCTAGCGGGTCCTACAATGAGCAGTTCTTC.

The chain couples TRBV7-8 to TRBJ2-1; unclear D gene. Deletions cut 5 bases from V and 11 bases from J, with 13 bases between. Germline V lookup: CDR1 SGHVS, CDR2 FQNEAQ. The CDR3 sequence is 12 residues long. CDR3 in DNA: TGTGCCAGCAGCGGTACACTGGGGAAGCAGTTCTTC. Translation gives CASSGTLGKQFF.

The rearrangement links TRBV24-1 to TRBJ1-5, with TRBD1 matching over 7 bases. The CDR3 totals 15 residues. Germline CDR1 reads KGHDR; CDR2 reads SFDVKD. J was trimmed by 5 bases and V by 4 bases; bases with no gene match: 7. As DNA, the CDR3 is TGTGCCACCAGTGACTCTAATGACAGGGATCAGCCCCAGCATTTT. Its protein product is CATSDSNDRDQPQHF.

The chain joins TRBV30 to TRBJ1-1, with D unclear. The germline V and J ends were trimmed by 1 base and 3 bases, with 9 bases remaining between them. This CDR3 spans 13 amino acids. Germline V gene data show CDR1 as GTSNPN and CDR2 as SVGIG (reference sequence). The CDR3 protein is CAWSAFRHTEAFF. DNA of the CDR3: TGTGCCTGGAGTGCCTTCCGGCACACTGAAGCTTTCTTT. The complete variable domain, with remaining parts taken from reference TRBV30 and TRBJ1-1, reads SQTIHQWPATLVQPVGSPLSLECTVEGTSNPNLYWYRQAAGRGLQLLFYSVGIGQISSEVPQNLSASRPQDRQFILSSKKLLLSDSGFYLCAWSAFRHTEAFFGQGTRLTVV.

The rearrangement joins TRBV29-1 to TRBJ2-1; D ambiguous. This CDR3 is 13 amino acids long. Trimming pared 2 bases from V and 8 bases from J, leaving 13 bases between. CDR1 and CDR2 from the germline V gene are SQVTM and ANQGSEA. The CDR3 loop is CSVELGLTYEQFF. CDR3 in DNA: TGCAGCGTTGAATTGGGCCTGACCTATGAGCAGTTCTTC.